Shown below are 21 T cell receptor beta chains from a single sample sequenced in a study of T cells after yellow fever vaccination. TCRdb independently ran MiXCR on the 5' RACE reads; one entry per CDR3 protein. Altogether about 580,000 distinct CDR3 sequences are present, about a sixth being singletons, with the ten largest covering 15% to 20%. The starting material was PBMCs, obtained 5 days after the first yellow fever vaccination. The source is a man younger than 35 who received the YFV17D yellow fever vaccine.

This clonotype was counted only a few times. The chain links TRBV25-1 to TRBJ1-4; 8 nucleotides agree with TRBD1. The CDR3 totals 14 residues. CDR1 and CDR2 (germline): MGHDK, SYGVNS. J gave up 7 bases and V 3 bases, and 4 bases lay outside the gene matches. This chain's CDR3 is CASSDPGQGEKLFF. The CDR3 DNA reads as TGTGCCAGCAGTGACCCCGGACAGGGTGAAAAACTGTTTTTT.

The chain is built from TRBV6-2 or TRBV6-3 and TRBJ2-4, with TRBD2 matching 12 bases. This CDR3 is built from 16 residues. Germline V gene data show CDR1 as MNHEY and CDR2 as SVGEGT. J lost 5 bases, V lost 5 bases, and 7 bases had no gene match. This CDR3 reads CASSRRLAGDQNIQYF. The DNA for the CDR3 is TGTGCCAGCAGTCGGCGACTAGCGGGAGATCAAAACATTCAGTACTTC.

In this sample, this clonotype turned up a few times. The CDR3 loop is CASRYGKNSPLHF. In DNA, the CDR3 is TGTGCCAGCAGGTACGGCAAGAATTCACCCCTCCACTTT. The V and J genes are TRBV5-6 and TRBJ1-6; no clear D. This CDR3 has 13 amino acids. Deletions cut 5 bases from V and 7 bases from J, with 10 bases between. Germline CDR1 and CDR2: SGHDT and YYEEEE.

This clonotype was seen more than once but under ten times. The rearrangement uses TRBV4-3 and TRBJ2-5; 10 nucleotides line up with TRBD2. From germline, CDR1 is LGHNA and CDR2 YSLEER. Trimming cost V 1 base and J 0 bases; bases outside gene matches: 2. CDR3 length equals 16 residues. This chain's CDR3 is CASSQALAGDQETQYF. In DNA, the CDR3 is TGCGCCAGCAGCCAAGCGCTAGCGGGAGACCAAGAGACCCAGTACTTC.

This clonotype was detected a few times. The chain is built from TRBV6-5 and TRBJ2-5; maybe TRBD1 (6 bases). This CDR3 contains 15 residues. The germline V gene has CDR1 MNHEY and CDR2 SVGAGI. The ends were cut back, 2 bases at V and 3 bases at J, with 13 bases in the middle. In DNA, the CDR3 is TGTGCCAGCAGTTACATCTCCAGGGGTGAAGAGACCCAGTACTTC. Protein product: CASSYISRGEETQYF.

Ten or more counts support this clonotype. J is TRBJ2-1 and V is TRBV18, with 7 bases lining up with TRBD1. Germline V gene data show CDR1 as KGHSH and CDR2 as LQKENI. This CDR3 has 12 residues. The ends lost 6 bases at V and 5 bases at J; junction bases unmatched: 1. The DNA of the CDR3 is TGTGCCAGCTCTGACAGGGACAATGAGCAGTTCTTC. Its translation: CASSDRDNEQFF.

This chain connects TRBV4-1 to TRBJ1-1; D is ambiguous. The CDR3 contains 19 residues. Germline V gene lookup returns CDR1 MGHRA and CDR2 YSYEKL. With 0 bases removed from V and 5 bases from J, the gap between germline ends came to 25 bases. Written as DNA, the CDR3 is TGCGCCAGCAGCCAAGAACCCCGGCCGGGGAGTGGGGTATATACTGAAGCTTTCTTT. Protein sequence: CASSQEPRPGSGVYTEAFF.

This clonotype showed up just a few times. In nucleotides, the CDR3 is TGTGCCAGCAGTTTACCCTCCAGGGGGCAAGAGACCCAGTACTTC. Amino acids: CASSLPSRGQETQYF. This chain connects TRBV6-2 or TRBV6-3 to TRBJ2-5; 7 bases agree with TRBD1. This CDR3 spans 15 amino acids. Trimming removed 4 bases from V and 2 bases from J; junction bases left unmatched: 7. The germline CDR1 and CDR2 sequences are MNHEY and SVGEGT.

There are a few counts of this clonotype. The V call is TRBV4-1, the J call TRBJ1-5; 7 bases are a match to TRBD1. The germline gives CDR1 MGHRA, CDR2 YSYEKL. The CDR3 covers 14 residues. V trimming: 3 bases; J trimming: 4 bases; junction bases outside the gene matches: 3. The CDR3 here is CASSHTTGNQPQHF. The CDR3 region has the DNA TGCGCCAGCAGCCATACGACAGGGAATCAGCCCCAGCATTTT.

This clonotype was observed at least ten times. This chain connects TRBV6-1 to TRBJ2-7; D is unresolved. Germline-derived CDR1 and CDR2 are MNHNS and SASEGT. V shed 3 bases and J shed 2 bases, with 2 bases lying between them. This CDR3 spans 11 amino acids. The CDR3 coding sequence is TGTGCCAGCAGTGAGACCTACGAGCAGTACGTC. Translation: CASSETYEQYV.

The sample holds a few counts of this clonotype. The genes are TRBV4-2 and TRBJ2-4; D unresolved. V lost 4 bases, J lost 1 base, and 20 bases lay in between. This CDR3 region has 18 residues. CDR1 is LGHNA, CDR2 YNFKEQ, per germline. This CDR3 reads CASSPGPNLDKAKNIQYF. The CDR3 DNA is TGTGCCAGCAGCCCCGGACCTAACCTAGACAAGGCCAAAAACATTCAGTACTTC.

The J gene is TRBJ2-5, the V gene TRBV4-1; no firm D call. Germline CDR1 and CDR2: MGHRA and YSYEKL. Between the trimmed V and J ends, which lost 3 bases and 5 bases, there was a span of 16 bases. The CDR3 sequence is 15 residues long. In DNA form, the CDR3 reads TGCGCCAGCAGCCAGCTCCCGGGCGGTGGGGAGACCCAGTACTTC. This codes for CASSQLPGGGETQYF.

V gene TRBV7-9 combines with J gene TRBJ1-4, with D unresolved. The CDR3 is 14 amino acids. The ends were cut back, 1 base at V and 7 bases at J, with 10 bases in the middle. Germline CDR1 SEHNR, CDR2 FQNEAQ (reference sequence). The CDR3 nucleotides are TGTGCCAGCAGCTTAGGGACGTTGGTTGAAAAACTGTTTTTT. Translated, it gives CASSLGTLVEKLFF. Filled out from reference TRBV7-9 and TRBJ1-4, the complete variable domain reads DTGVSQNPRHKITKRGQNVTFRCDPISEHNRLYWYRQTLGQGPEFLTYFQNEAQLEKSRLLSDRFSAERPKGSFSTLEIQRTEQGDSAMYLCASSLGTLVEKLFFGSGTQLSVL.

V and J are TRBV29-1 and TRBJ1-1; 7 bases align to TRBD1. Unmatched junction bases numbered 4, after V lost 5 bases and J lost 4 bases. The CDR3 has 12 residues. From germline, CDR1 is SQVTM and CDR2 ANQGSEA. The CDR3 sequence: CSVKGAGTEAFF. The CDR3 nucleotides are TGCAGCGTTAAGGGGGCTGGCACTGAAGCTTTCTTT.

A few counts support this clonotype. The V call is TRBV20-1, the J call TRBJ2-2; D is possibly TRBD1 (6 bases). The V gene lost 3 bases and the J gene lost 6 bases, with 14 bases spanning the gap. CDR1 is DFQATT and CDR2 is SNEGSKA in the germline V gene (reference sequence). The CDR3 runs 14 residues. The CDR3 region is CSASLAQGPGELFF. CDR3 in DNA: TGCAGTGCTAGCCTTGCACAGGGTCCCGGGGAGCTGTTTTTT.

This rearrangement joins TRBV3-1 to TRBJ1-2; D is unresolved. The V gene lost 0 bases and the J gene lost 1 base, with 12 bases spanning the gap. The germline V gene encodes CDR1 LGHDT and CDR2 YNNKEL (reference sequence). The CDR3 covers 16 residues. The CDR3 is CASSQETSLLNYGYTF. The CDR3 DNA follows: TGTGCCAGCAGCCAAGAGACGTCCCTACTTAACTATGGCTACACCTTC.

This clonotype has only one observation. The V call is TRBV6-1, the J call TRBJ2-7; TRBD1 aligns across 8 bases. The CDR3 is made up of 15 amino acids. Losses at the gene ends were 6 bases for V and 0 bases for J; bases not matched to a gene: 7. The germline V gene encodes CDR1 MNHNS and CDR2 SASEGT. DNA for the CDR3: TGTGCCAGCAGGGCCGGACAGGGCCGCTCCTACGAGCAGTACTTC. Its translation is CASRAGQGRSYEQYF.

There are a few counts of this clonotype. The chain recombines TRBV20-1 with TRBJ2-3; D unresolved. Trimming took off 4 bases at V and 6 bases at J, with 5 bases between the two ends. CDR3 size: 10 residues. The germline V gene encodes CDR1 DFQATT and CDR2 SNEGSKA (reference sequence). DNA of the CDR3: TGCAGTGCTAATCCGGATACGCAGTATTTT. It translates to CSANPDTQYF.

In its sample, this clonotype was seen a few times. The chain couples TRBV6-2 or TRBV6-3 to TRBJ1-1; D call uncertain. V dropped 4 bases and J dropped 1 base, with 16 bases sitting between them. The CDR3 consists of 16 residues. Per the germline V gene, CDR1 is MNHEY and CDR2 is SVGEGT. In nucleotides, the CDR3 is TGTGCCAGCAGTTCCTTTGCCCCAACAGCGAACACTGAAGCTTTCTTT. Translating gives CASSSFAPTANTEAFF.

This chain connects TRBV6-2 or TRBV6-3 to TRBJ2-7; D is tentatively TRBD1 or TRBD2 (5 bases each). The germline V gene encodes CDR1 MNHEY and CDR2 SVGEGT. V dropped 5 bases and J dropped 2 bases, with 13 bases sitting between them. CDR3 length: 14 residues. The CDR3 loop is CASSPHGAAYEQYV. DNA of the CDR3: TGTGCCAGCAGTCCCCACGGGGCCGCCTACGAGCAGTACGTC.

A few counts support this clonotype. The chain joins TRBV4-3 to TRBJ2-3; TRBD2 might be the D (5 bases). CDR1 LGHNA and CDR2 YSLEER come from the germline V gene. The CDR3 is 14 amino acids. V lost 4 bases to trimming and J lost 2 bases, with 10 bases between them. The CDR3 DNA reads as TGCGCCAGCAGCCTGGACTGGGACACAGATACGCAGTATTTT. This translates into CASSLDWDTDTQYF.